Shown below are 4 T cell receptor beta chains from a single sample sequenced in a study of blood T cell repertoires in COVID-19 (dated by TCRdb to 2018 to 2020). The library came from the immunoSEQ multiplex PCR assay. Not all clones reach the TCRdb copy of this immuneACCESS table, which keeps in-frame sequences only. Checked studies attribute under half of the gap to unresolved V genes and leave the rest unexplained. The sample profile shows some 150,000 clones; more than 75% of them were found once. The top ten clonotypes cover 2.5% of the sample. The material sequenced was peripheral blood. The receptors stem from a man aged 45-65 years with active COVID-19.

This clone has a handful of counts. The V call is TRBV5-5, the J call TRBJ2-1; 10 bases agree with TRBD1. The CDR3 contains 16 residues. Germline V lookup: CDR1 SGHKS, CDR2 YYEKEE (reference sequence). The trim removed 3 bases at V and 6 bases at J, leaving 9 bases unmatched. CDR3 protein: CASSWRDRGSVNEQFF. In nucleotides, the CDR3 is TGTGCCAGCAGCTGGCGGGACAGGGGCTCCGTCAATGAGCAGTTCTTC. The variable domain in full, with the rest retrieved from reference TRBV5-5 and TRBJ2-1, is DAGVTQSPTHLIKTRGQQVTLRCSPISGHKSVSWYQQVLGQGPQFIFQYYEKEERGRGNFPDRFSARQFPNYSSELNVNALLLGDSALYLCASSWRDRGSVNEQFFGPGTRLTVL.

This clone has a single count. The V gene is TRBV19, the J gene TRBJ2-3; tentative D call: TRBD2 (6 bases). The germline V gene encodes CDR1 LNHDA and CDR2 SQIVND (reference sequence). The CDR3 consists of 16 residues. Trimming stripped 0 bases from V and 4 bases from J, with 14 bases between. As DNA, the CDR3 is TGTGCCAGTAGTATAGATCTATCGGACTACCCAGATACGCAGTATTTT. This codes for CASSIDLSDYPDTQYF.

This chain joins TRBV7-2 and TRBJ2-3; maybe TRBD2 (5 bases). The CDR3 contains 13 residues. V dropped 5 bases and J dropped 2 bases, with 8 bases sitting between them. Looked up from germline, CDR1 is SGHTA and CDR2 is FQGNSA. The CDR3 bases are TGTGCCAGCAGCACCCGGGACACAGATACGCAGTATTTT. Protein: CASSTRDTDTQYF.

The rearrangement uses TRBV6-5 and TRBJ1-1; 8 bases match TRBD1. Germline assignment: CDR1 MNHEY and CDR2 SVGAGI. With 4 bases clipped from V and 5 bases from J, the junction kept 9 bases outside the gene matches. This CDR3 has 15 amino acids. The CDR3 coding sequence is TGTGCCAGCAGTTCACTCTCCAGGGGGCATACTGAAGCTTTCTTT. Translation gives CASSSLSRGHTEAFF.